This T cell receptor beta chain was identified during a study of blood T cell repertoires in COVID-19. Study-level information: Material from acute and convalescent COVID-19 was sourced from the United States, Italy and Spain.

The trim removed 0 bases at V and 2 bases at J, leaving 6 bases unmatched. There are 17 residues in the CDR3. TCRdb keeps only in-frame clones here, not all; method: immunoSEQ multiplex PCR. The repertoire holds 170,000 or so clones, 90% seen once, with around 0.5% in the top ten. The sequenced material came from peripheral blood. The clonotype was recovered from a man in his fifties with acute or convalescent COVID-19. The chain joins TRBV23-1 to TRBJ2-5; 10 bases are a match to TRBD1. TRBV23-1 is labeled an ORF, and its function is uncertain. The CDR3 spells CASSQSRTGGRQETQYF. The CDR3 region has the DNA TGCGCCAGCAGTCAATCGAGGACAGGGGGTCGTCAAGAGACCCAGTACTTC.